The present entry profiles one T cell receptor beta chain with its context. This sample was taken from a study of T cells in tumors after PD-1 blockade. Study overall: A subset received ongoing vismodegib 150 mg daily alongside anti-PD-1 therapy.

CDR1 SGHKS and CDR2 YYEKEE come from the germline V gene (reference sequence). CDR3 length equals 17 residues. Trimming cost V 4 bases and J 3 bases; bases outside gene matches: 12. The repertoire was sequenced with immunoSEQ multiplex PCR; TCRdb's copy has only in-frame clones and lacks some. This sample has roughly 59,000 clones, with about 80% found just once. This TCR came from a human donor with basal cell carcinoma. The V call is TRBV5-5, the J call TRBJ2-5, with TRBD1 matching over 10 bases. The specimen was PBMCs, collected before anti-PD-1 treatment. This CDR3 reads CASSLIGTGAFEETQYF. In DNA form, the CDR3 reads TGTGCCAGCAGCCTAATAGGGACAGGGGCATTTGAAGAGACCCAGTACTTC. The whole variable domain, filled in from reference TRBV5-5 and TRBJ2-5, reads DAGVTQSPTHLIKTRGQQVTLRCSPISGHKSVSWYQQVLGQGPQFIFQYYEKEERGRGNFPDRFSARQFPNYSSELNVNALLLGDSALYLCASSLIGTGAFEETQYFGPGTRLLVL.